The 27 T cell receptor beta chains in this list originate from one sample, sequenced in a study of T cell responses to AZD1222 COVID-19 vaccine. Sequenced by immunoSEQ multiplex PCR; TCRdb stores in-frame clones only, minus some. The sample contains approximately 93,000 clones, approximately 89% of which appear only once. The sequences come from peripheral blood, collected 28 days after the second AZD1222 dose. The source of these receptors is an adult who received the AZD1222 COVID-19 vaccine.

V is TRBV12-5 and J is TRBJ1-1, with D hard to call. V lost 3 bases to trimming and J lost 0 bases, with 5 bases between them. The CDR3 loop spans 13 amino acids. From germline, CDR1 is LGHNT and CDR2 FRNRAP. CDR3 in DNA: TGTGCTAGTGGTTTCTCCCTGAACACTGAAGCTTTCTTT. Translation: CASGFSLNTEAFF.

CDR3 in amino acids: CSAGDRGLYGYTF. CDR3 DNA sequence: TGCAGCGCGGGGGACAGGGGGCTCTATGGCTACACCTTC. V gene TRBV29-1 combines with J gene TRBJ1-2; 12 nucleotides match TRBD1. J gave up 4 bases and V 7 bases, and 4 bases lay outside the gene matches. This CDR3 has 13 amino acids. Germline lookup yields CDR1 SQVTM and CDR2 ANQGSEA.

V and J are TRBV27 and TRBJ1-2; D gene unclear. In germline, CDR1 is MNHEY, CDR2 SMNVEV (reference sequence). V was trimmed by 6 bases and J by 2 bases, leaving 13 bases between them. The CDR3 is 14 residues long. The CDR3 nucleotides are TGTGCCAGCAGCCAAGGACCGAGAAACTATGGCTACACCTTC. Translating gives CASSQGPRNYGYTF.

The gene calls are TRBV15 and TRBJ1-5, with 11 bases fitting TRBD1. Germline V lookup: CDR1 LNHNV, CDR2 YYDKDF (reference sequence). The CDR3 contains 16 residues. After removal of 5 bases from V and 7 bases from J, the junction contained 10 bases not matched to a gene. Here the CDR3 DNA reads TGTGCCACCAGCCTGAATCGGGACAGGGGGTACCAGCCCCAGCATTTT. It encodes CATSLNRDRGYQPQHF.

This clone has just one count. The chain employs TRBV15 and TRBJ2-1, with 10 nucleotides matching TRBD2. Unmatched junction bases numbered 6, after V lost 0 bases and J lost 4 bases. The CDR3 totals 17 residues. Germline V gene sequence: CDR1 LNHNV, CDR2 YYDKDF (reference sequence). The CDR3 loop reads CATSRDLAGALYNEQFF. The CDR3 coding sequence is TGTGCCACCAGCAGAGATCTAGCGGGGGCCTTATACAATGAGCAGTTCTTC.

The chain carries TRBV18 and TRBJ1-4; unclear D gene. This CDR3 has 13 residues. CDR1 KGHSH and CDR2 LQKENI come from the germline V gene. Trimming stripped 2 bases from V and 6 bases from J, with 7 bases between. CDR3 loop: CASSPSRDEKLFF. Here the CDR3 DNA reads TGTGCCAGCTCACCATCACGAGATGAAAAACTGTTTTTT.

The CDR3 spells CASSKTGTSRYEQYF. The CDR3 DNA reads as TGTGCCAGCAGCAAAACCGGGACTAGTCGATACGAGCAGTACTTC. The rearrangement uses TRBV7-9 and TRBJ2-7, with 8 bases fitting TRBD2. Germline V CDR1 and CDR2: SEHNR, FQNEAQ (reference sequence). The CDR3 totals 15 residues. The ends lost 5 bases at V and 4 bases at J; junction bases unmatched: 10. The variable domain in full, completed from reference TRBV7-9 and TRBJ2-7, reads DTGVSQNPRHKITKRGQNVTFRCDPISEHNRLYWYRQTLGQGPEFLTYFQNEAQLEKSRLLSDRFSAERPKGSFSTLEIQRTEQGDSAMYLCASSKTGTSRYEQYFGPGTRLTVT.

The V and J genes are TRBV20-1 and TRBJ1-4; D gene ambiguous. V lost 0 bases to trimming and J lost 12 bases, with 8 bases between them. CDR3 length: 11 residues. CDR1 and CDR2 from the germline V gene are DFQATT and SNEGSKA (reference sequence). The DNA for the CDR3 is TGCAGTGCTAGAGACCCTATGGAACTGTTTTTT. Its protein product is CSARDPMELFF.

The V and J genes are TRBV5-1 and TRBJ1-5, with no clear D. The CDR3 runs 14 residues. CDR1 and CDR2 (germline): SGHRS, YFSETQ. V shed 0 bases and J shed 4 bases, with 8 bases lying between them. CDR3 amino acids: CASSLGVENQPQHF. The CDR3 DNA reads TGCGCCAGCAGCTTGGGGGTTGAAAATCAGCCCCAGCATTTT.

The chain has TRBV6-5 and TRBJ1-1, with a tentative D call TRBD1 (5 bases). Trimming removed 5 bases from V and 0 bases from J, with 13 bases in between. Germline V gives CDR1 MNHEY, CDR2 SVGAGI. This CDR3 contains 15 residues. The CDR3 reads CASSPRTLMNTEAFF. The CDR3 coding sequence is TGTGCCAGCAGTCCTCGGACACTTATGAACACTGAAGCTTTCTTT.

The J gene is TRBJ1-2, the V gene TRBV24-1; tentatively, D is TRBD1 (6 bases). The V end lost 9 bases, the J end lost 3 bases, and 10 bases lay between the germline ends. Germline V gene lookup returns CDR1 KGHDR and CDR2 SFDVKD. The CDR3 covers 12 residues. CDR3 loop: CATQDSDYGYTF. The CDR3 nucleotides read TGTGCCACCCAGGACAGCGACTATGGCTACACCTTC.

The chain employs TRBV9 and TRBJ2-1, with D uncertain. Germline V gene lookup returns CDR1 SGDLS and CDR2 YYNGEE. The CDR3 contains 15 residues. Between the trimmed V and J ends, which lost 4 bases and 1 base, there was a span of 12 bases. CDR3 sequence reads: CASSPFEPSYNEQFF. The CDR3 region has the DNA TGTGCCAGCAGCCCCTTCGAGCCATCCTACAATGAGCAGTTCTTC.

V and J are TRBV7-2 and TRBJ2-2; weak D call: TRBD1 (6 bases). There are 17 residues in the CDR3. The germline V gene has CDR1 SGHTA and CDR2 FQGNSA. The V end lost 5 bases, the J end lost 3 bases, and 19 bases lay between the germline ends. The DNA of the CDR3 is TGTGCCAGCAGCCTAAATCGACAGGCCGGATACACCGGGGAGCTGTTTTTT. Encoded protein: CASSLNRQAGYTGELFF.

Written as DNA, the CDR3 is TGTGCCAGCGGGGGGCTGGGGGAGACCCAGTACTTC. Protein: CASGGLGETQYF. This chain joins TRBV28 and TRBJ2-5; D possibly uses TRBD1 or TRBD2 (6 bases each). Trimming left V 8 bases short and J 5 bases short, with 12 bases between. From germline, CDR1 is MDHEN and CDR2 SYDVKM. The CDR3 has 12 amino acids.

The J gene is TRBJ2-7, the V gene TRBV6-5; D is possibly TRBD1 (5 bases). The CDR3 is 15 amino acids. From germline, CDR1 is MNHEY and CDR2 SVGAGI. Between the trimmed V and J ends, which lost 0 bases and 4 bases, there was a span of 13 bases. The CDR3 coding sequence is TGTGCCAGCAGTTACTCGAGCAGGGCGTGGTACGAGCAGTACTTC. Encoded protein: CASSYSSRAWYEQYF.

This chain uses TRBV12-5 with TRBJ1-1; D gene unclear. Between the trimmed V and J ends, which lost 1 base and 1 base, there was a span of 16 bases. Germline V gene sequence: CDR1 LGHNT, CDR2 FRNRAP. There are 17 residues in the CDR3. DNA for the CDR3: TGTGCTAGTGGTTTGGAAGTGGGGAGCCCGTCGAACACTGAAGCTTTCTTT. It yields the protein CASGLEVGSPSNTEAFF.

The J gene is TRBJ2-7, the V gene TRBV28; no definite D call. Germline values: CDR1 MDHEN, CDR2 SYDVKM. The germline V and J ends were trimmed by 4 bases and 0 bases, with 13 bases remaining between them. This CDR3 is 15 amino acids long. The CDR3, as DNA: TGTGCCAGCAGTTCGGAAACTTTACCCTCCTACGAGCAGTACTTC. Translating gives CASSSETLPSYEQYF.

V gene TRBV6-5 combines with J gene TRBJ1-1; no firm D call. V shed 2 bases and J shed 1 base, with 5 bases lying between them. This CDR3 is built from 13 residues. Germline-derived CDR1 and CDR2 are MNHEY and SVGAGI. The CDR3 region has the DNA TGTGCCAGCAGTTACCACAGGAACACTGAAGCTTTCTTT. As protein: CASSYHRNTEAFF.

This chain links TRBV14 with TRBJ1-4; D unclear. From germline, CDR1 is SGHDN and CDR2 FVKESK. The CDR3 has 12 residues. V shed 8 bases and J shed 8 bases, with 12 bases lying between them. The CDR3: CASSYYGEKLFF. The CDR3 DNA reads TGTGCCAGCTCATACTACGGGGAAAAACTGTTTTTT. The entire variable domain, with the rest obtained from reference TRBV14 and TRBJ1-4, is as follows: EAGVTQFPSHSVIEKGQTVTLRCDPISGHDNLYWYRRVMGKEIKFLLHFVKESKQDESGMPNNRFLAERTGGTYSTLKVQPAELEDSGVYFCASSYYGEKLFFGSGTQLSVL.

This chain connects TRBV24-1 to TRBJ2-7; weak D call: TRBD1 (6 bases). The CDR3 loop spans 15 amino acids. Trimming pared 0 bases from V and 5 bases from J, leaving 13 bases between. Germline V lookup: CDR1 KGHDR, CDR2 SFDVKD. CDR3 bases: TGTGCCACCAGTGATTTGGGGGCCCCAGGGGACGAGCAGTACTTC. Protein: CATSDLGAPGDEQYF.

The chain links TRBV2 to TRBJ2-7; a weak D match, TRBD1 (5 bases). This CDR3 is 13 amino acids long. V was clipped by 5 bases and J by 3 bases, with 11 bases between them. Looked up from germline, CDR1 is SNHLY and CDR2 is FYNNEI. CDR3 amino acids: CASSPSTDYEQYF. CDR3 nucleotides: TGTGCCAGCAGTCCATCGACAGACTACGAGCAGTACTTC.

The CDR3 sequence is CAISDAAGRYGYTF. For the CDR3, the DNA is TGTGCCATCAGTGACGCGGCAGGTCGGTATGGCTACACCTTC. The chain recombines TRBV10-3 with TRBJ1-2; unclear D gene. Germline CDR1 is ENHRY and CDR2 is SYGVKD. CDR3 length: 14 residues. Trimming pared 3 bases from V and 5 bases from J, leaving 13 bases between.

This chain connects TRBV3-1 (or the pseudogene TRBV3-2) to TRBJ1-1, with unresolved D. The V end lost 5 bases, the J end lost 1 base, and 14 bases lay between the germline ends. The CDR3 totals 15 residues. Germline V lookup: CDR1 LGHDT, CDR2 YNNKEL (reference sequence). This CDR3 reads CASSARNRENTEAFF. In DNA form, the CDR3 reads TGTGCCAGCAGCGCAAGGAACAGAGAGAACACTGAAGCTTTCTTT.

The chain joins TRBV5-8 to TRBJ1-5; possible D gene TRBD1, 5 bases. This CDR3 has 15 amino acids. Germline CDR1 is SGHTS and CDR2 is YDEGEE. V was trimmed by 4 bases and J by 5 bases, leaving 16 bases between them. CDR3: CASSAALGVDQPQHF. CDR3 bases: TGTGCCAGCAGCGCGGCCCTAGGGGTGGATCAGCCCCAGCATTTT.

This rearrangement joins TRBV13 to TRBJ2-1, with 10 bases lining up with TRBD2. The ends lost 5 bases at V and 5 bases at J; junction bases unmatched: 6. This CDR3 contains 15 residues. CDR1 PRHDT and CDR2 FYEKMQ come from the germline V gene (reference sequence). For the CDR3, the DNA is TGTGCCAGCAGCCAACTAGCGGGGCTTCACAATGAGCAGTTCTTC. This sequence encodes CASSQLAGLHNEQFF.

The chain recombines TRBV2 with TRBJ1-6; D is possibly TRBD1 (5 bases). V shed 3 bases and J shed 9 bases, with 15 bases lying between them. The V gene's germline CDR1 is SNHLY and CDR2 FYNNEI. The CDR3 runs 15 residues. The CDR3 region has the DNA TGTGCCAGCAGTGACAATCGGGGGTATGGTTCACCCCTCCACTTT. It yields the protein CASSDNRGYGSPLHF.

This chain uses TRBV5-4 with TRBJ1-1; no clear D. The CDR3 runs to 13 residues. The V gene's germline CDR1 is SGHNT and CDR2 YYREEE (reference sequence). Trimming left V 4 bases short and J 7 bases short, with 14 bases between. The DNA of the CDR3 is TGTGCCAGCAGCCCCTCCTCAGCCAATGAAGCTTTCTTT. Translated: CASSPSSANEAFF.